This T cell receptor beta chain was observed in a study of identical twins. The table lists this clonotype with a few counts. The germline V gene encodes CDR1 LGHNT and CDR2 FRNRAP. With 0 bases removed from V and 4 bases from J, the gap between germline ends came to 15 bases. The CDR3 is 16 amino acids. A universal primer site was incorporated via template switching, and the cDNA contained unique molecular identifiers. TCRdb re-derived calls from the 5' RACE reads in MiXCR, one entry per CDR3 protein. The sample holds some 190,000 distinct CDR3 sequences, about a sixth seen once. These sequences were also reported in another study, on T cells expressing NK-cell markers. This second study notes: Seven donors tested HCMV-seropositive and one tested seronegative among the eight sequenced. CD8+ T cells in 5 to 7 donors included dominant NKG2C+ clonotypes at 1.0-7.0%. Whether expanded NKG2C+ T cell clones were HCMV-specific remained unclear.

The sequencing input was CD8+ T cells sorted from blood. This TCR came from a woman under 30 in good health. V usage is TRBV12-5 and J usage is TRBJ2-5; D might be TRBD2 (5 bases). The CDR3 spells CASGLVRGAGGETQYF. In DNA, the CDR3 is TGTGCTAGTGGTTTGGTACGGGGTGCGGGTGGAGAGACCCAGTACTTC.